The text below deals with one T cell receptor beta chain. One junction end disagrees with the germline gene, perhaps due to a read error. It was with 60 Vbeta and 13 Jbeta primers that the PCR ran. Clones were sequenced by immunoSEQ multiplex PCR, and TCRdb holds only the in-frame ones, with some missing. The sample has 70,000 to 95,000 clones; more than 55% are singletons. This sample stems from a study of cytomegalovirus exposure and HLA in healthy donors. Germline CDR1 reads SGHTA; CDR2 reads FQGTGA. CDR3 length: 15 residues. This chain links TRBV7-3 with TRBJ1-1, with D possibly TRBD1 on 5 matching bases. Sample: PBMCs. This sequence originates from a woman in her twenties or thirties in good health and CMV-seropositive. The CDR3, as DNA: TGTTCCAGCAGCCTTGGGGGGGGTGACGGCACTGAAGCTTTCTTT. Residues: CSSSLGGGDGTEAFF.